These T cell receptor beta chains were read from a single sample in a study of radiation and T cells in renal cell carcinoma. The protocol was immunoSEQ multiplex PCR, while the TCRdb copy is restricted to in-frame clones and leaves out a portion. Among around 180,000 clones listed, 88% were seen once. Sequenced material: blood, taken from a patient whose treatment included radiotherapy and nephrectomy. The receptors shown here come from a woman between 50 and 59 years old with renal cell carcinoma. CDR3s include the opening cysteine and the closing phenylalanine or tryptophan. D genes are given only for firm matches. Some rows mark clone size as missing; the rest say once, few, many or name a class of expanded clone.

d_gene: TRBD1; abundance: NA; j_gene: TRBJ1-1; v_gene: TRBV5-1; CDR3aa: CASSLTGVEAFF; CDR3nt: TGCGCCAGCAGCTTGACAGGGGTTGAAGCTTTCTTT
d_gene: NA; abundance: few; j_gene: TRBJ2-7; v_gene: TRBV11-2; CDR3aa: CASSSRGASYEQYF; CDR3nt: TGTGCCAGCAGCTCCCGAGGGGCCTCCTACGAGCAGTACTTC
d_gene: NA; abundance: once; j_gene: TRBJ1-4; v_gene: TRBV7-9; CDR3aa: CASSIEGAYKKLFF; CDR3nt: TGTGCCAGCAGCATAGAAGGGGCGTACAAAAAACTGTTTTTT
d_gene: NA; abundance: NA; j_gene: TRBJ1-6; v_gene: TRBV10-3; CDR3aa: CAISERGQLKELYNSPLHF; CDR3nt: TGTGCCATCAGTGAACGTGGACAGCTAAAGGAATTATATAATTCACCCCTCCACTTT
d_gene: NA; abundance: NA; j_gene: TRBJ2-3; v_gene: TRBV7-2; CDR3aa: CASSFRTATDTQYF; CDR3nt: TGTGCCAGCAGCTTCCGGACAGCCACAGATACGCAGTATTTT
d_gene: NA; abundance: few; j_gene: TRBJ1-3; v_gene: TRBV18; CDR3aa: CASSPNVVSSGNTIYF; CDR3nt: TGTGCCAGCTCACCGAACGTGGTGAGCTCTGGAAACACCATATATTTT
d_gene: TRBD1; abundance: once; j_gene: TRBJ2-3; v_gene: TRBV7-8; CDR3aa: CASSPRGSTDTQYF; CDR3nt: TGTGCCAGCAGCCCCAGGGGGAGCACAGATACGCAGTATTTT
d_gene: NA; abundance: few; j_gene: TRBJ1-5; v_gene: TRBV7-9; CDR3aa: CASSLAGSKPQHF; CDR3nt: TGTGCCAGCAGCTTAGCCGGGAGCAAGCCCCAGCATTTT
d_gene: NA; abundance: NA; j_gene: TRBJ2-3; v_gene: TRBV7-9; CDR3aa: CASSPRPDTQYF; CDR3nt: TGTGCCAGCAGCCCCAGGCCAGATACGCAGTATTTT
d_gene: NA; abundance: once; j_gene: TRBJ1-1; v_gene: TRBV7-2; CDR3aa: CASSLGHRNTEAFF; CDR3nt: TGTGCCAGCAGCCTAGGGCACCGGAACACTGAAGCTTTCTTT
d_gene: TRBD1; abundance: NA; j_gene: TRBJ2-1; v_gene: TRBV5-1; CDR3aa: CASSPYVGQGNNEQFF; CDR3nt: TGCGCCAGCAGCCCCTACGTCGGACAGGGAAACAATGAGCAGTTCTTC
d_gene: NA; abundance: NA; j_gene: TRBJ1-1; v_gene: TRBV7-9; CDR3aa: CASSPLLFGEAFF; CDR3nt: TGTGCCAGCAGCCCCTTACTATTCGGTGAAGCTTTCTTT
d_gene: NA; abundance: NA; j_gene: TRBJ2-3; v_gene: TRBV19; CDR3aa: CASSIVLSHTDTQYF; CDR3nt: TGTGCCAGTAGTATAGTGCTCTCGCACACAGATACGCAGTATTTT
d_gene: NA; abundance: NA; j_gene: TRBJ2-3; v_gene: TRBV6-1; CDR3aa: CASSAPPDSTDTQYF; CDR3nt: TGTGCCAGCAGTGCCCCCCCGGATAGCACAGATACGCAGTATTTT
d_gene: NA; abundance: NA; j_gene: TRBJ2-6; v_gene: TRBV18; CDR3aa: CASSPLPGVGANVLTF; CDR3nt: TGTGCCAGCTCACCACTGCCCGGGGTGGGGGCCAACGTCCTGACTTTC
d_gene: TRBD1; abundance: NA; j_gene: TRBJ2-7; v_gene: TRBV2; CDR3aa: CASSERRDRSYEQYF; CDR3nt: TGTGCCAGCAGTGAGAGGAGGGACAGGTCCTACGAGCAGTACTTC
d_gene: NA; abundance: NA; j_gene: TRBJ1-4; v_gene: TRBV4-1; CDR3aa: CASSRTTNEKLFF; CDR3nt: TGCGCCAGCAGCCGGACCACTAATGAAAAACTGTTTTTT
d_gene: NA; abundance: NA; j_gene: TRBJ1-1; v_gene: TRBV7-8; CDR3aa: CASSLPPFAFF; CDR3nt: TGTGCCAGCAGCTTACCGCCATTTGCTTTCTTT
d_gene: NA; abundance: NA; j_gene: TRBJ2-5; v_gene: TRBV30; CDR3aa: CAWSVGGPQETQYF; CDR3nt: TGTGCCTGGAGTGTCGGGGGCCCCCAAGAGACCCAGTACTTC
d_gene: NA; abundance: NA; j_gene: TRBJ1-4; v_gene: TRBV5-6; CDR3aa: CASSLRTVTEKLFF; CDR3nt: TGTGCCAGCAGCTTGCGCACAGTAACCGAAAAACTGTTTTTT
d_gene: NA; abundance: NA; j_gene: TRBJ2-5; v_gene: TRBV5-1; CDR3aa: CASSLSTPQETQYF; CDR3nt: TGCGCCAGCAGCTTGTCGACCCCACAAGAGACCCAGTACTTC
d_gene: NA; abundance: NA; j_gene: TRBJ1-3; v_gene: TRBV5-1; CDR3aa: CASSLDRSSGNTIYF; CDR3nt: TGCGCCAGCAGCTTGGACAGGAGCTCTGGAAACACCATATATTTT
d_gene: NA; abundance: NA; j_gene: TRBJ1-5; v_gene: TRBV19; CDR3aa: CASSIRVYSNQPQHF; CDR3nt: TGTGCCAGTAGTATAAGGGTTTATAGCAATCAGCCCCAGCATTTT
d_gene: NA; abundance: NA; j_gene: TRBJ2-7; v_gene: TRBV7-9; CDR3aa: CASSPDPGSYEQYF; CDR3nt: TGTGCCAGCAGCCCAGACCCAGGCTCCTACGAGCAGTACTTC
d_gene: TRBD2; abundance: NA; j_gene: TRBJ2-1; v_gene: TRBV15; CDR3aa: CATSTGTSGGSSSYNEQFF; CDR3nt: TGTGCCACCAGCACCGGGACTAGCGGGGGGTCCAGCTCCTACAATGAGCAGTTCTTC
d_gene: TRBD2; abundance: NA; j_gene: TRBJ2-7; v_gene: TRBV5-8; CDR3aa: CASSLGLAGAYEQYF; CDR3nt: TGTGCCAGCAGCCTCGGACTAGCGGGGGCCTACGAGCAGTACTTC
d_gene: NA; abundance: NA; j_gene: TRBJ1-5; v_gene: TRBV6-5; CDR3aa: CASRVDAGNQPQHF; CDR3nt: TGTGCCAGCAGAGTCGATGCAGGCAATCAGCCCCAGCATTTT
d_gene: NA; abundance: once; j_gene: TRBJ2-2; v_gene: TRBV10-1; CDR3aa: CASSRDSSFGELFF; CDR3nt: TGCGCCAGCTCCCGGGACTCCTCTTTCGGGGAGCTGTTTTTT
d_gene: NA; abundance: NA; j_gene: TRBJ1-3; v_gene: TRBV6-1; CDR3aa: CASSAGQVISGNTIYF; CDR3nt: TGTGCCAGCAGTGCGGGGCAGGTCATTTCTGGAAACACCATATATTTT
d_gene: NA; abundance: NA; j_gene: TRBJ2-7; v_gene: TRBV7-9; CDR3aa: CASSLGDSSYEQYF; CDR3nt: TGTGCCAGCAGCTTGGGGGACTCCTCCTACGAGCAGTACTTC
d_gene: TRBD1; abundance: many; j_gene: TRBJ1-2; v_gene: TRBV7-9; CDR3aa: CASSWTGGDYGYTF; CDR3nt: TGTGCCAGCAGCTGGACAGGGGGCGACTATGGCTACACCTTC
d_gene: NA; abundance: NA; j_gene: TRBJ2-2; v_gene: TRBV4-2; CDR3aa: CASSHTGRGPGTGELFF; CDR3nt: TGTGCCAGCAGCCATACAGGGAGGGGTCCGGGCACCGGGGAGCTGTTTTTT
d_gene: TRBD2; abundance: NA; j_gene: TRBJ2-1; v_gene: TRBV19; CDR3aa: CASSVAGDHYNEQFF; CDR3nt: TGTGCCAGTAGTGTCGCGGGGGACCACTACAATGAGCAGTTCTTC
d_gene: NA; abundance: NA; j_gene: TRBJ2-7; v_gene: TRBV2; CDR3aa: CASNLGTLSYEQYF; CDR3nt: TGTGCCAGTAATCTCGGGACACTCTCCTACGAGCAGTACTTC
d_gene: NA; abundance: once; j_gene: TRBJ2-7; v_gene: TRBV10-3; CDR3aa: CAISGEGRPSSYEQYF; CDR3nt: TGTGCCATCAGTGGTGAGGGGCGTCCGAGCTCCTACGAGCAGTACTTC
d_gene: TRBD1; abundance: NA; j_gene: TRBJ1-4; v_gene: TRBV19; CDR3aa: CASSIQGAANEKLFF; CDR3nt: TGTGCCAGTAGTATACAGGGGGCGGCTAATGAAAAACTGTTTTTT
d_gene: NA; abundance: NA; j_gene: TRBJ2-1; v_gene: TRBV7-8; CDR3aa: CASSLISYVAYNEQFF; CDR3nt: TGTGCCAGCAGCTTAATATCATACGTGGCCTACAATGAGCAGTTCTTC
d_gene: TRBD1; abundance: NA; j_gene: TRBJ2-7; v_gene: TRBV5-1; CDR3aa: CASSHRDSRNEQYF; CDR3nt: TGCGCCAGCAGCCACCGGGACAGCCGGAACGAGCAGTACTTC
d_gene: TRBD2; abundance: NA; j_gene: TRBJ2-1; v_gene: TRBV29-1; CDR3aa: CSVEGGGQEQFF; CDR3nt: TGCAGCGTTGAAGGCGGGGGTCAAGAGCAGTTCTTC
d_gene: NA; abundance: NA; j_gene: TRBJ1-1; v_gene: TRBV6-5; CDR3aa: CASSYGPDRMNTEAFF; CDR3nt: TGTGCCAGCAGTTACGGCCCGGACAGAATGAACACTGAAGCTTTCTTT
d_gene: NA; abundance: few; j_gene: TRBJ1-1; v_gene: TRBV29-1; CDR3aa: CSVNPGGPGEAFF; CDR3nt: TGCAGCGTTAATCCGGGGGGGCCCGGTGAAGCTTTCTTT
d_gene: TRBD1; abundance: NA; j_gene: TRBJ2-3; v_gene: TRBV7-3; CDR3aa: CASSLGDRVRTDTQYF; CDR3nt: TGTGCCAGCAGCTTAGGAGACAGGGTTCGCACAGATACGCAGTATTTT
d_gene: TRBD1; abundance: few; j_gene: TRBJ2-2; v_gene: TRBV5-1; CDR3aa: CASSLVQGDTGELFF; CDR3nt: TGCGCCAGCAGCTTGGTCCAGGGGGACACCGGGGAGCTGTTTTTT
d_gene: NA; abundance: once; j_gene: TRBJ2-7; v_gene: TRBV29-1; CDR3aa: CSVTKTSSYEQYF; CDR3nt: TGCAGCGTTACCAAAACAAGCTCCTACGAGCAGTACTTC
d_gene: NA; abundance: once; j_gene: TRBJ2-5; v_gene: TRBV6-5; CDR3aa: CASSYRTPGTQYF; CDR3nt: TGTGCCAGCAGTTACAGGACTCCGGGCACCCAGTACTTC
d_gene: TRBD1; abundance: NA; j_gene: TRBJ1-1; v_gene: TRBV6-6; CDR3aa: CASSEEGQPTEAFF; CDR3nt: TGTGCCAGCAGTGAGGAGGGACAGCCCACTGAAGCTTTCTTT
d_gene: NA; abundance: NA; j_gene: TRBJ1-5; v_gene: TRBV6-1; CDR3aa: CASSNERQRNQPQHF; CDR3nt: TGTGCCAGCAGTAACGAACGACAGAGAAATCAGCCCCAGCATTTT
d_gene: NA; abundance: NA; j_gene: TRBJ2-7; v_gene: TRBV10-2; CDR3aa: CATTAEVSVYEQYF; CDR3nt: TGCGCCACTACGGCGGAGGTTAGTGTCTACGAGCAGTACTTC
d_gene: TRBD1; abundance: NA; j_gene: TRBJ1-2; v_gene: TRBV11-2; CDR3aa: CASSFGQASYGYTF; CDR3nt: TGTGCCAGCAGCTTTGGACAGGCCTCTTATGGCTACACCTTC
d_gene: NA; abundance: NA; j_gene: TRBJ2-5; v_gene: TRBV7-9; CDR3aa: CASSPGLTEETQYF; CDR3nt: TGTGCCAGCAGCCCCGGACTGACGGAAGAGACCCAGTACTTC
d_gene: NA; abundance: NA; j_gene: TRBJ2-7; v_gene: TRBV6-5; CDR3aa: CASSKRLGGDGEQYF; CDR3nt: TGTGCCAGCAGTAAACGACTAGGAGGGGATGGCGAGCAGTACTTC
d_gene: TRBD1; abundance: NA; j_gene: TRBJ2-4; v_gene: TRBV14; CDR3aa: CASSQTPDRGRAKNIQYF; CDR3nt: TGTGCCAGCAGCCAAACCCCGGACAGGGGGCGTGCCAAAAACATTCAGTACTTC
d_gene: TRBD2; abundance: NA; j_gene: TRBJ2-5; v_gene: TRBV19; CDR3aa: CASGLGTSGGEETQYF; CDR3nt: TGTGCCAGCGGACTAGGGACTAGCGGGGGGGAAGAGACCCAGTACTTC